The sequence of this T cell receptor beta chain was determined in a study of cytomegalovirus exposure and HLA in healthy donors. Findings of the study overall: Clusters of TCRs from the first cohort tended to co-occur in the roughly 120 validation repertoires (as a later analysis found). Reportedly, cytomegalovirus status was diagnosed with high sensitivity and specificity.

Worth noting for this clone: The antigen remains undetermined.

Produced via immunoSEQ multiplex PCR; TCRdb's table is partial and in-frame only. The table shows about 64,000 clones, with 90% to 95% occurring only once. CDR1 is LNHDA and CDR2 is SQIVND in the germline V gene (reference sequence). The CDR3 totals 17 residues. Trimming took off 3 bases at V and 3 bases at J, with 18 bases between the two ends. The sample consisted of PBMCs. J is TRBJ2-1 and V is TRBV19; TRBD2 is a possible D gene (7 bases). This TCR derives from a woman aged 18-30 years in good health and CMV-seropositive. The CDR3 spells CASSIFASGTFYNEQFF. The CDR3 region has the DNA TGTGCCAGTAGTATCTTTGCCAGCGGGACATTCTACAATGAGCAGTTCTTC. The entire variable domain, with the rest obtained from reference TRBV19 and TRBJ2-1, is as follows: DGGITQSPKYLFRKEGQNVTLSCEQNLNHDAMYWYRQDPGQGLRLIYYSQIVNDFQKGDIAEGYSVSREKKESFPLTVTSAQKNPTAFYLCASSIFASGTFYNEQFFGPGTRLTVL.